This T cell receptor (beta chain) was found in a study of T cell changes during pregnancy in multiple sclerosis. Clones were read by immunoSEQ multiplex PCR, and TCRdb kept only the in-frame ones, dropping some. The table lists about 60,000 clones, approximately 92% of them singletons, with approximately 0.85% in the top ten. CDR3 length equals 14 residues. The V and J ends lost 3 bases and 8 bases, in that order; junction bases with no gene match: 6. Germline CDR1 reads LNHDA; CDR2 reads SQIVND (reference sequence). Specimen: peripheral blood, collected in the first trimester of pregnancy. The TCR was taken from a female donor with multiple sclerosis, enrolled in a pregnancy study. The chain uses TRBV19 and TRBJ2-1; TRBD2 matches at 8 bases. The CDR3 DNA reads as TGTGCCAGTAGTATCAGCGGGGGTATTTATGAGCAGTTCTTC. As protein: CASSISGGIYEQFF.